This TCR beta chain stems from a study of neoadjuvant anti-PD-1 for oral cavity cancer. V trimming: 5 bases; J trimming: 5 bases; junction bases outside the gene matches: 3. Germline V gene lookup returns CDR1 SGHAT and CDR2 FQNNGV. The CDR3 is 13 amino acids. The method was immunoSEQ multiplex PCR; TCRdb's version includes in-frame clones alone and lacks a portion of them. The sample records around 81,000 clones, 84% being singletons. The specimen comprised PBMCs, sampled before nivolumab (anti-PD-1) treatment. The TCR originated in a person between 40 and 85 years old with oral cavity squamous cell carcinoma. The chain couples TRBV11-2 to TRBJ1-2; 9 bases match TRBD1. The CDR3 DNA is TGTGCCAGCAGCGGGACAGGGTTATATGGCTACACCTTC. It yields the protein CASSGTGLYGYTF. Filled out from reference TRBV11-2 and TRBJ1-2, the complete variable domain reads EAGVAQSPRYKIIEKRQSVAFWCNPISGHATLYWYQQILGQGPKLLIQFQNNGVVDDSQLPKDRFSAERLKGVDSTLKIQPAKLEDSAVYLCASSGTGLYGYTFGSGTRLTVV.